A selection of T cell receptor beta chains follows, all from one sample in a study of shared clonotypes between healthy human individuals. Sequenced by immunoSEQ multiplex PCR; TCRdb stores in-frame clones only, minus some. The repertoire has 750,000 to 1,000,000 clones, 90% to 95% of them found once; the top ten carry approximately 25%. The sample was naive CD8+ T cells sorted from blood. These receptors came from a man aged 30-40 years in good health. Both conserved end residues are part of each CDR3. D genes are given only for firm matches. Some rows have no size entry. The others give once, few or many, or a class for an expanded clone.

CDR3nt: TGTGCTTCAGGGGCCTACAATGAGCAGTTCTTC; CDR3aa: CASGAYNEQFF; d_gene: -; v_gene: TRBV28; len: 11; abundance: few; j_gene: TRBJ2-1
CDR3nt: TGCGCCAGCAGTGAGTTGAGGATGGGGGATCAGCCCCAGCATTTT; CDR3aa: CASSELRMGDQPQHF; d_gene: -; v_gene: TRBV10-2; len: 15; abundance: -; j_gene: TRBJ1-5
CDR3nt: TGTGCTAGTGGTTTGGAAGAGCCATTTAACACTGAAGCTTTCTTT; CDR3aa: CASGLEEPFNTEAFF; d_gene: -; v_gene: TRBV12-5; len: 15; abundance: -; j_gene: TRBJ1-1
CDR3nt: TGTGCCAGCAGCGAAGCTAGCGGGAGGGATTCCTACGAGCAGTACTTC; CDR3aa: CASSEASGRDSYEQYF; d_gene: TRBD2; v_gene: TRBV5-5; len: 16; abundance: -; j_gene: TRBJ2-7
CDR3nt: TGTGCCTGGAGAGACAGGGCAGCCCTTTACGAGCAGTACTTC; CDR3aa: CAWRDRAALYEQYF; d_gene: TRBD1; v_gene: TRBV30; len: 14; abundance: -; j_gene: TRBJ2-7
CDR3nt: TGTGCCAGCAGCCCTTGGGCGCAGGGGGGCACTGAAGCTTTCTTT; CDR3aa: CASSPWAQGGTEAFF; d_gene: TRBD1; v_gene: TRBV9; len: 15; abundance: -; j_gene: TRBJ1-1
CDR3nt: TGCGCCAGCAGCTCCCGGGTCCCGAACACCGGGGAGCTGTTTTTT; CDR3aa: CASSSRVPNTGELFF; d_gene: -; v_gene: TRBV5-1; len: 15; abundance: -; j_gene: TRBJ2-2
CDR3nt: TGTGCCAGCCATCGGACAGGGGGCAATGAGCAGTTCTTC; CDR3aa: CASHRTGGNEQFF; d_gene: TRBD1; v_gene: TRBV11-2; len: 13; abundance: -; j_gene: TRBJ2-1
CDR3nt: TGTGCCAGCAGTTTGAGCAGGGTCTCCGAGCAGTACTTC; CDR3aa: CASSLSRVSEQYF; d_gene: -; v_gene: TRBV28; len: 13; abundance: -; j_gene: TRBJ2-7
CDR3nt: TGTGCCAGCAGTTTGGGACGCCTGAACACTGAAGCTTTCTTT; CDR3aa: CASSLGRLNTEAFF; d_gene: -; v_gene: TRBV27; len: 14; abundance: -; j_gene: TRBJ1-1